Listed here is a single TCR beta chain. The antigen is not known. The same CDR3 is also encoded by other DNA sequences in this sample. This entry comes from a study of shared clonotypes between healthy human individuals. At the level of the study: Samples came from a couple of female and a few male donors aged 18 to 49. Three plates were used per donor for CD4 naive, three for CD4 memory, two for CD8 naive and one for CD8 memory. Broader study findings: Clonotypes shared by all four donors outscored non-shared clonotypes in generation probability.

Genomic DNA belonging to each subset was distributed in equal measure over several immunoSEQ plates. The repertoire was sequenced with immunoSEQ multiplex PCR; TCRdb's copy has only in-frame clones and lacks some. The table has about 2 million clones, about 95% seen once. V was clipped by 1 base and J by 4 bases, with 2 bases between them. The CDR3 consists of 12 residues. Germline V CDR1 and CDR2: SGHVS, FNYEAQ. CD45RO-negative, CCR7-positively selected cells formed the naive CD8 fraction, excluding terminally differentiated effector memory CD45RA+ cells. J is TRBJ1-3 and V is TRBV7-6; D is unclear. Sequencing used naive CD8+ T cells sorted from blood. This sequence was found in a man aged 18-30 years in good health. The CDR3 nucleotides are TGTGCCAGCAGCTTAGAGGGAAACACCATATATTTT. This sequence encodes CASSLEGNTIYF.